Listed here are 31 T cell receptor beta chains from one sample, sequenced in a study of T cell responses to AZD1222 COVID-19 vaccine (dated by TCRdb to the early 2020s). Library generation was performed with the immunoSEQ multiplex PCR assay. TCRdb provides this immuneACCESS table in a form limited to in-frame rearrangements. Some clones are lacking; in checked studies, under half of them reflect an unresolved V gene, and why the rest are absent is not known. The sample table holds about 130,000 clones, of which roughly 88% were seen once. In total, the top ten clones hold about 1.5% of the sample. The sample's time point label, decoded: baseline before first vaccination. Sequencing was performed on peripheral blood, taken on day 0 of AZD1222 vaccination. The receptors come from an adult in good health.

The chain links TRBV5-6 to TRBJ2-5; perhaps D is TRBD1 or TRBD2 (5 bases each). This CDR3 has 13 residues. The V end lost 7 bases, the J end lost 5 bases, and 15 bases lay between the germline ends. The germline V gene encodes CDR1 SGHDT and CDR2 YYEEEE. CDR3 in amino acids: CASASGEGETQYF. CDR3 DNA sequence: TGTGCCAGCGCTTCAGGAGAGGGGGAGACCCAGTACTTC.

J is TRBJ2-1 and V is TRBV7-2, with TRBD1 matching 9 bases. The J segment lost 15 bases and the V segment lost 2 bases, leaving 11 bases of the junction unmatched. From germline, CDR1 is SGHTA and CDR2 FQGNSA. The length of the CDR3 is 14 residues. CDR3 sequence reads: CASSLPNRGLPLFF. The CDR3 nucleotides read TGTGCCAGCAGCTTACCAAACAGGGGGCTACCTTTGTTCTTC.

The chain is built from TRBV4-3 and TRBJ2-7; 8 nucleotides align to TRBD1. CDR3 size: 13 residues. V was clipped by 3 bases and J by 5 bases; unmatched bases: 3. Germline-derived CDR1 and CDR2 are LGHNA and YSLEER. In nucleotides, the CDR3 is TGCGCCAGCAGCCACCCGGGACAGGACGAGCAGTACTTC. Protein: CASSHPGQDEQYF.

This clone was seen once. The chain carries TRBV18 and TRBJ2-3; 10 bases align to TRBD2. The CDR3 spans 14 residues. V shed 2 bases and J 9 bases; nucleotides not matched to a gene: 5. CDR1 and CDR2 (germline): KGHSH, LQKENI. The DNA of the CDR3 is TGTGCCAGCTCACCAGCGCGGGGACTAGCGACGCAGTATTTT. It encodes CASSPARGLATQYF.

The chain carries TRBV7-9 and TRBJ2-7, with 7 bases matching TRBD2. This CDR3 has 12 residues. Germline assignment: CDR1 SEHNR and CDR2 FQNEAQ (reference sequence). V dropped 8 bases and J dropped 2; count of bases not matched to a gene: 3. For the CDR3, the DNA is TGTGCCAGCGGGAGGGAAGCCTACGAGCAGTACTTC. Translated: CASGREAYEQYF.

The V call is TRBV3-1 (or the pseudogene TRBV3-2), the J call TRBJ2-7, with 16 nucleotides matching TRBD2. Trimming cost V 5 bases and J 2 bases; bases outside gene matches: 3. Germline loops: CDR1 LGHDT, CDR2 YNNKEL (reference sequence). The CDR3 spans 16 residues. CDR3 DNA: TGTGCCAGCAGCTCGGGGACTAGCGGGGGGGCCTACGAGCAGTACTTC. Translation gives CASSSGTSGGAYEQYF.

V is TRBV29-1 and J is TRBJ2-1; D is ambiguous. Germline CDR1 SQVTM, CDR2 ANQGSEA. The CDR3 sequence is 10 residues long. V lost 7 bases, J lost 5 bases, and 6 bases lay in between. Written as DNA, the CDR3 is TGCAGCGCACACAACAATGAGCAGTTCTTC. This codes for CSAHNNEQFF.

The chain combines TRBV7-9 with TRBJ1-1, with a weak D call TRBD1 (6 bases). The germline gives CDR1 SEHNR, CDR2 FQNEAQ (reference sequence). Trimming left V 4 bases short and J 1 base short, with 13 bases between. The CDR3 consists of 15 residues. CDR3 DNA sequence: TGTGCCAGCAGCTCGTGGACAGCGGGGAACACTGAAGCTTTCTTT. This gives the protein CASSSWTAGNTEAFF.

V is TRBV11-3 and J is TRBJ2-7; D is undetermined. CDR3 length: 12 amino acids. Germline CDR1 reads SGHNT; CDR2 reads YENEEA. Trimming took 4 bases from V and 0 from J, leaving 4 bases between them. DNA for the CDR3: TGTGCCAGCAGCTCGAACTCCTACGAGCAGTACTTC. Protein sequence: CASSSNSYEQYF.

CDR3 nucleotide sequence: TGTGCCAGCAGCGTAGCCGGGACTAGCCCCTTTGAGACCCAGTACTTC. The encoded protein is CASSVAGTSPFETQYF. The V call is TRBV9, the J call TRBJ2-5; TRBD2 aligns across 9 bases. Losses at the gene ends were 0 bases for V and 5 bases for J; bases not matched to a gene: 8. This CDR3 is built from 16 residues. Germline assignment: CDR1 SGDLS and CDR2 YYNGEE.

The genes are TRBV7-3 and TRBJ2-5, with D perhaps TRBD1 (5 bases). V lost 8 bases and J lost 4, with 14 bases in between. There are 13 residues in the CDR3. CDR1 and CDR2 (germline): SGHTA, FQGTGA. The CDR3 region has the DNA TGTGCCAGCTCGCAAGGGGCGGCAGAGACCCAGTACTTC. Residues: CASSQGAAETQYF.

This clone was recorded only once. This specimen includes other DNA sequences encoding the same CDR3. V gene TRBV12-3 or TRBV12-4 combines with J gene TRBJ1-2; no firm D call. Trimming took 0 bases from V and 5 from J, leaving 4 bases between them. This CDR3 region has 12 residues. The CDR3 DNA reads TGTGCCAGCAGTTTAGCGGGGTATGGCTACACCTTC. As protein: CASSLAGYGYTF.

V is TRBV10-1 and J is TRBJ2-5; D unresolved. Germline V lookup: CDR1 WNHNN, CDR2 SYGVQD (reference sequence). The CDR3 is 14 amino acids. V lost 4 bases to trimming and J lost 4 bases, with 13 bases between them. CDR3 nucleotide sequence: TGCGCCAGCAGTGTGCGGCCGGGCGGAGAGACCCAGTACTTC. It is translated as CASSVRPGGETQYF.

Details on this clone: This same CDR3 is encoded by further DNA sequences in the sample. The V and J genes are TRBV5-1 and TRBJ2-1, with D unclear. Germline values: CDR1 SGHRS, CDR2 YFSETQ. Between the trimmed V and J ends, which lost 2 bases and 0 bases, there was a span of 9 bases. CDR3 length: 15 amino acids. The CDR3 nucleotides read TGCGCCAGCAGCTTTCACCCGAGCTCCTACAATGAGCAGTTCTTC. Protein sequence: CASSFHPSSYNEQFF. Supplemented by reference TRBV5-1 and TRBJ2-1, the full variable domain reads KAGVTQTPRYLIKTRGQQVTLSCSPISGHRSVSWYQQTPGQGLQFLFEYFSETQRNKGNFPGRFSGRQFSNSRSEMNVSTLELGDSALYLCASSFHPSSYNEQFFGPGTRLTVL.

V usage is TRBV7-9 and J usage is TRBJ2-3; TRBD2 agrees at 10 bases. CDR1 is SEHNR and CDR2 is FQNEAQ in the germline V gene (reference sequence). The trim removed 2 bases at V and 6 bases at J, leaving 2 bases unmatched. The CDR3 is made up of 14 amino acids. The CDR3 region is CASSLTSGADTQYF. CDR3 nucleotide sequence: TGTGCCAGCAGCTTAACTAGCGGGGCTGATACGCAGTATTTT.

The rearrangement links TRBV6-2 or TRBV6-3 to TRBJ1-2, with no clear D. Germline V lookup: CDR1 MNHEY, CDR2 SVGEGT. The CDR3 is 16 residues long. V was clipped by 0 bases and J by 9 bases, with 20 bases between them. CDR3 protein: CASSYSMGEPLGSYTF. The CDR3 bases are TGTGCCAGCAGTTACTCGATGGGAGAACCCCTTGGGAGCTACACCTTC.

V is TRBV5-6 and J is TRBJ1-5; D gene ambiguous. In germline, CDR1 is SGHDT, CDR2 YYEEEE. The CDR3 covers 13 residues. V was cut by 7 bases and J by 2 bases, with 10 bases left in between. The chain's CDR3 is CASCAFGNQPQHF. The CDR3 coding sequence is TGTGCCAGCTGCGCCTTTGGCAATCAGCCCCAGCATTTT.

The chain combines TRBV19 with TRBJ2-7; maybe TRBD2 (5 bases). From germline, CDR1 is LNHDA and CDR2 SQIVND (reference sequence). CDR3 length: 15 residues. Deletions cut 3 bases from V and 6 bases from J, with 18 bases between. CDR3 protein: CASSIRDRGQSEQYF. CDR3 coding DNA: TGTGCCAGTAGTATTCGGGATCGTGGCCAGAGCGAGCAGTACTTC.

A single count supports this clone. The V call is TRBV29-1, the J call TRBJ2-3; D unclear. The ends were cut back, 1 base at V and 6 bases at J, with 11 bases in the middle. The V gene's germline CDR1 is SQVTM and CDR2 ANQGSEA. The length of the CDR3 is 13 residues. In DNA, the CDR3 is TGCAGCGTTGAAGCCGGGCTCGTGGATACGCAGTATTTT. Translated, it gives CSVEAGLVDTQYF.

The rearrangement links TRBV6-2 or TRBV6-3 to TRBJ1-4; D not resolved. The length of the CDR3 is 15 residues. Trimming left V 6 bases short and J 0 bases short, with 11 bases between. Germline V lookup: CDR1 MNHEY, CDR2 SVGEGT. The CDR3: CASSSLQSTNEKLFF. CDR3 coding DNA: TGTGCCAGCAGCTCCCTACAGTCAACTAATGAAAAACTGTTTTTT.

The chain carries TRBV4-3 and TRBJ1-6; TRBD1 might be the D (5 bases). CDR3 length: 15 residues. The V end lost 3 bases, the J end lost 10 bases, and 16 bases lay between the germline ends. The germline gives CDR1 LGHNA, CDR2 YSLEER. The DNA for the CDR3 is TGCGCCAGCAGCCAGGCCGGGGGAGGGAGGTCACCCCTCCACTTT. Translating it yields CASSQAGGGRSPLHF.

J is TRBJ1-6 and V is TRBV5-1; 8 positions match TRBD1. Germline V gene lookup returns CDR1 SGHRS and CDR2 YFSETQ. This CDR3 comprises 15 residues. V lost 4 bases to trimming and J lost 5 bases; unmatched junction nucleotides: 5. This CDR3 is CASSRAGGNNSPLHF. The CDR3 DNA reads as TGCGCCAGCAGCCGCGCAGGGGGCAATAATTCACCCCTCCACTTT.

V and J are TRBV9 and TRBJ2-7; no definite D call. CDR1 is SGDLS, CDR2 YYNGEE, per germline. The CDR3 totals 12 residues. Trimming shortened V by 0 bases and J by 6 bases, and 7 bases separated the two germline ends. CDR3 amino acids: CASSVGGSEQYF. The DNA of the CDR3 is TGTGCCAGCAGCGTAGGGGGAAGCGAGCAGTACTTC.

This chain links TRBV7-3 with TRBJ2-2; D remains unclear. With 3 bases removed from V and 1 base from J, the gap between germline ends came to 3 bases. Germline V gene data show CDR1 as SGHTA and CDR2 as FQGTGA. The CDR3 spans 13 residues. The CDR3 loop is CASSFENTGELFF. For the CDR3, the DNA is TGTGCCAGCAGCTTCGAGAACACCGGGGAGCTGTTTTTT.

The CDR3 DNA reads TGTGCCAGCAGCCCGGGGGCCCCACTAGACCCTTTGAATTCACCCCTCCACTTT. Its protein product is CASSPGAPLDPLNSPLHF. The V gene is TRBV4-2, the J gene TRBJ1-6, with a possible D match to TRBD1 (6 bases). V was pared by 4 bases and J by 7 bases, with 23 bases between. Looked up from germline, CDR1 is LGHNA and CDR2 is YNFKEQ. This CDR3 region has 18 residues.

The CDR3 nucleotides are TGCGCCAGCAGCCAAGGGCGTGGGGCGACGTGGGGGACCCAGTACTTC. The encoded protein is CASSQGRGATWGTQYF. The rearrangement joins TRBV4-1 to TRBJ2-5, with a possible D match to TRBD1 (5 bases). Trimming pared 1 base from V and 7 bases from J, leaving 19 bases between. This CDR3 region has 16 residues. Germline V gene lookup returns CDR1 MGHRA and CDR2 YSYEKL.

V usage is TRBV28 and J usage is TRBJ1-1; D is possibly TRBD1 (5 bases). V lost 7 bases and J 3 bases, leaving 9 bases between the germline ends. This CDR3 has 12 amino acids. Germline assignment: CDR1 MDHEN and CDR2 SYDVKM. Here the CDR3 DNA reads TGTGCCAGCAACGAAGGGGACACTGAAGCTTTCTTT. This sequence encodes CASNEGDTEAFF.

The V and J genes are TRBV23-1 and TRBJ1-6, with D perhaps matching TRBD1 (5 bases). TRBV23-1 is an open reading frame whose function is uncertain. V lost 0 bases, J lost 2 bases, and 11 bases lay in between. The CDR3 is 17 amino acids. The CDR3 here is CASSQSRGGAYNSPLHF. The CDR3 bases are TGCGCCAGCAGTCAATCGAGGGGAGGCGCCTATAATTCACCCCTCCACTTT.

The chain joins TRBV6-5 to TRBJ2-1, with TRBD1 identical over 9 bases. The CDR3 sequence is 15 residues long. The ends lost 6 bases at V and 3 bases at J; junction bases unmatched: 6. Per the germline V gene, CDR1 is MNHEY and CDR2 is SVGAGI. The CDR3: CASSDPGQGYNEQFF. CDR3 coding DNA: TGTGCCAGCAGCGACCCGGGACAGGGCTACAATGAGCAGTTCTTC.

The chain recombines TRBV7-3 with TRBJ2-3, with D unclear. The V and J ends lost 5 bases and 8 bases respectively, with 11 bases between them. The CDR3 runs 12 residues. Germline V lookup: CDR1 SGHTA, CDR2 FQGTGA. The CDR3, as DNA: TGTGCCAGCAGCCGTCTCTCGGGTACGCAGTATTTT. This gives the protein CASSRLSGTQYF.

This clone was detected only a few times. The V gene is TRBV5-1, the J gene TRBJ1-1; possible D gene TRBD1, 6 bases. This CDR3 region has 16 residues. V was trimmed by 7 bases and J by 1 base, leaving 20 bases between them. Germline V gives CDR1 SGHRS, CDR2 YFSETQ. The CDR3 here is CASLGAPTGTNTEAFF. The CDR3 nucleotides are TGCGCCAGCCTCGGGGCGCCAACAGGGACGAACACTGAAGCTTTCTTT.